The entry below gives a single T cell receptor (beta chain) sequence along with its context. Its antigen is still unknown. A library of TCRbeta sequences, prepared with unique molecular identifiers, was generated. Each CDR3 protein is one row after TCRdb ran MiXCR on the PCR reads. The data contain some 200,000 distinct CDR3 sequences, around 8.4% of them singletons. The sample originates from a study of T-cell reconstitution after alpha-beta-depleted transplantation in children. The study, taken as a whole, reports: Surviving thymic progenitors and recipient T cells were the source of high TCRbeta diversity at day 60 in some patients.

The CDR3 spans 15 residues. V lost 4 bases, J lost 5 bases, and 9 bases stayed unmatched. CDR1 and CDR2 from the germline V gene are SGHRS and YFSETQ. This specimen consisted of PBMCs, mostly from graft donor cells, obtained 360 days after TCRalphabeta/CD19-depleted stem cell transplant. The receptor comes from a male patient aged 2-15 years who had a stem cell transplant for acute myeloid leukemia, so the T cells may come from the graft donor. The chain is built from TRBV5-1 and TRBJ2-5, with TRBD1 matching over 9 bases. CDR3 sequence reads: CASSKGQGRVETQYF. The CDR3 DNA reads TGCGCCAGCAGCAAGGGACAGGGTCGTGTGGAGACCCAGTACTTC.